The next 30 T cell receptor beta chains were all read from a single sample in a study of T cells in Graves' hyperthyroidism and ophthalmopathy. TCR beta CDR3 regions were amplified from RNA. First-round RT-PCR with HTBI primers amplified the TCR CDR3 region. TCRdb processed the multiplex PCR reads anew with MiXCR; each CDR3 protein has one entry. The repertoire consists of some 270,000 distinct CDR3 sequences, with 24% occurring once and the leading ten covering roughly 35%. Input material: blood. Source of these receptors: a woman aged 40-49 years with Graves' ophthalmopathy.

The sample holds many counts of this clonotype. V and J are TRBV11-2 and TRBJ2-7, with D perhaps TRBD2 (6 bases). This CDR3 region has 13 residues. Germline V gene data show CDR1 as SGHAT and CDR2 as FQNNGV. V lost 1 base and J 5 bases, leaving 9 bases between the germline ends. The CDR3: CASSLAGRNEQYF. In nucleotides, the CDR3 is TGTGCCAGCAGCTTAGCAGGGAGGAACGAGCAGTACTTC.

This clonotype has a count of ten or more. The chain recombines TRBV3-1 with TRBJ1-5; D unclear. Germline V gene sequence: CDR1 LGHDT, CDR2 YNNKEL (reference sequence). The CDR3 is made up of 13 amino acids. The germline V and J ends were trimmed by 1 base and 3 bases, with 4 bases remaining between them. The CDR3 here is CASSQAPNQPQHF. CDR3 nucleotides: TGTGCCAGCAGCCAAGCCCCCAATCAGCCCCAGCATTTT.

This clonotype appeared many times. V usage is TRBV24-1 and J usage is TRBJ2-2, with 14 positions matching TRBD2. Trimming took 7 bases from V and 5 from J; bases not matched to a gene: 8. From germline, CDR1 is KGHDR and CDR2 SFDVKD. The CDR3 extends over 17 amino acids. The CDR3 here is CATREGLAGVETGELFF. As DNA, the CDR3 is TGTGCCACCAGGGAGGGACTAGCGGGAGTCGAGACCGGGGAGCTGTTTTTT.

This clonotype was detected only once. The chain employs TRBV6-1 and TRBJ1-2, with 9 bases matching TRBD1. With 6 bases clipped from V and 4 bases from J, the junction kept 6 bases outside the gene matches. The length of the CDR3 is 14 residues. CDR1 is MNHNS and CDR2 is SASEGT in the germline V gene. CDR3 region: CASRSGTGIYGYTF. CDR3 bases: TGTGCCAGCAGGTCCGGGACAGGGATCTATGGCTACACCTTC.

The table lists this clonotype with many counts. The chain couples TRBV3-1 to TRBJ2-4; 10 nucleotides match TRBD2. CDR1 LGHDT and CDR2 YNNKEL come from the germline V gene (reference sequence). Trimming removed 1 base from V and 4 bases from J; junction bases left unmatched: 7. The CDR3 runs to 17 residues. The CDR3 spells CASSQVTSGISKNIQYF. The CDR3 DNA sequence: TGTGCCAGCAGCCAAGTAACTAGCGGGATATCTAAAAACATTCAGTACTTC. Complete variable domain (other parts from reference TRBV3-1 and TRBJ2-4): DTAVSQTPKYLVTQMGNDKSIKCEQNLGHDTMYWYKQDSKKFLKIMFSYNNKELIINETVPNRFSPKSPDKAHLNLHINSLELGDSAVYFCASSQVTSGISKNIQYFGAGTRLSVL.

This chain links TRBV20-1 with TRBJ2-7; weak D call: TRBD1 (8 bases). CDR1 is DFQATT, CDR2 SNEGSKA, per germline (reference sequence). Trimming left V 3 bases short and J 5 bases short, with 17 bases between. This CDR3 contains 14 residues. The CDR3 loop reads CSASPGRTGHEQYF. In DNA form, the CDR3 reads TGCAGTGCTAGCCCCGGGAGGACAGGGCACGAGCAGTACTTC.

The chain couples TRBV12-3 or TRBV12-4 to TRBJ1-5; 7 bases map to TRBD1. This CDR3 comprises 18 residues. Losses at the gene ends were 5 bases for V and 0 bases for J; bases not matched to a gene: 13. DNA for the CDR3: TGTGCCAGCAGTCCCGGACAGGTACATGGGGATAGCAATCAGCCCCAGCATTTT. Residues: CASSPGQVHGDSNQPQHF.

This clonotype was seen ten or more times. The gene calls are TRBV29-1 and TRBJ2-2, with 9 bases aligning to TRBD1. This CDR3 has 16 residues. CDR1 and CDR2 (germline): SQVTM, ANQGSEA. V dropped 1 base and J dropped 5; count of bases not matched to a gene: 8. Here the CDR3 reads CSVEGSGTGFTGELFF. CDR3 in DNA: TGCAGCGTTGAAGGGTCTGGGACAGGGTTTACCGGGGAGCTGTTTTTT.

This clonotype was observed many times. This rearrangement joins TRBV6-1 to TRBJ2-7, with 11 bases aligning to TRBD2. The CDR3 loop spans 14 amino acids. The ends lost 4 bases at V and 5 bases at J; junction bases unmatched: 4. The germline gives CDR1 MNHNS, CDR2 SASEGT. CDR3 sequence: CASSGASGRNEQYF. The CDR3 DNA follows: TGTGCCAGCAGTGGGGCTAGCGGGAGGAACGAGCAGTACTTC.

There are many counts of this clonotype. The chain combines TRBV19 with TRBJ2-5; D perhaps matches TRBD1 (5 bases). This CDR3 is built from 14 residues. Germline V CDR1 and CDR2: LNHDA, SQIVND (reference sequence). Trimming left V 3 bases short and J 5 bases short, with 13 bases between. As DNA, the CDR3 is TGTGCCAGTAGTATCGGCGGTTCAGGGGAGACCCAGTACTTC. Protein: CASSIGGSGETQYF.

This clonotype has at least ten counts. The gene calls are TRBV9 and TRBJ2-2, with D unresolved. With 3 bases removed from V and 0 bases from J, the gap between germline ends came to 12 bases. The CDR3 runs 16 residues. CDR1 is SGDLS and CDR2 is YYNGEE in the germline V gene. The CDR3 coding sequence is TGTGCCAGCAGCGACCAACGCGAAACGAACACCGGGGAGCTGTTTTTT. Protein: CASSDQRETNTGELFF.

The J gene is TRBJ2-7, the V gene TRBV28, with D tentatively TRBD1 or TRBD2 (5 bases each). The CDR3 is 13 residues long. Germline V gene data show CDR1 as MDHEN and CDR2 as SYDVKM. Trimming removed 4 bases from V and 0 bases from J, with 7 bases in between. The DNA for the CDR3 is TGTGCCAGCAGTTGGGGACCCTCCTACGAGCAGTACTTC. It yields the protein CASSWGPSYEQYF.

This clonotype was seen at least ten times. The gene calls are TRBV30 and TRBJ1-1; no reliable D call. V was cut by 3 bases and J by 0 bases, with 5 bases left in between. Germline-derived CDR1 and CDR2 are GTSNPN and SVGIG (reference sequence). The CDR3 loop spans 12 amino acids. This CDR3 is CAWRLMNTEAFF. The CDR3 nucleotides are TGTGCCTGGAGGCTGATGAACACTGAAGCTTTCTTT.

This clonotype has at least ten counts. This rearrangement joins TRBV12-3 or TRBV12-4 to TRBJ2-7, with D hard to call. The CDR3 is 11 residues long. Trimming shortened V by 7 bases and J by 5 bases, and 9 bases separated the two germline ends. CDR3 nucleotide sequence: TGTGCCAGCAAGGTTACCCACGAGCAGTACTTC. Its translation is CASKVTHEQYF.

This clonotype was seen just once. The rearrangement links TRBV28 to TRBJ1-5; D not certain. CDR3 size: 14 residues. Germline V lookup: CDR1 MDHEN, CDR2 SYDVKM. Trimming left V 3 bases short and J 6 bases short, with 12 bases between. CDR3 bases: TGTGCCAGCAGTTTCGAGTTAGGCTTTCAGCCCCAGCATTTT. This codes for CASSFELGFQPQHF.

This clonotype has at least ten counts. The chain uses TRBV28 and TRBJ1-5; 7 bases are a match to TRBD1. The CDR3 runs 16 residues. Germline CDR1 is MDHEN and CDR2 is SYDVKM. V dropped 8 bases and J dropped 6; count of bases not matched to a gene: 16. The CDR3 sequence: CASHYSTTGIPQPQHF. In nucleotides, the CDR3 is TGTGCCAGCCATTATTCGACGACAGGGATCCCTCAGCCCCAGCATTTT.

This clonotype was seen more than once but under ten times. This chain connects TRBV28 to TRBJ1-2; 8 bases map to TRBD1. Germline loops: CDR1 MDHEN, CDR2 SYDVKM. This CDR3 spans 17 amino acids. Unmatched junction bases numbered 12, after V lost 1 base and J lost 5 bases. For the CDR3, the DNA is TGTGCCAGCAGTTTATCGGCAGGGGGCCAGCTAGGGTATGGCTACACCTTC. Its translation: CASSLSAGGQLGYGYTF.

The table lists this clonotype with a few counts. V usage is TRBV4-1 and J usage is TRBJ1-5, with D possibly being TRBD1 (5 bases). Germline values: CDR1 MGHRA, CDR2 YSYEKL. This CDR3 has 18 residues. Trimming removed 6 bases at V and 0 bases at J, with 21 bases between. The CDR3 here is CASSRVITRGNSNQPQHF. The CDR3 bases are TGCGCCAGCAGTCGAGTTATTACAAGGGGTAATAGCAATCAGCCCCAGCATTTT.

The genes are TRBV28 and TRBJ2-7; 7 bases are a match to TRBD2. Germline V lookup: CDR1 MDHEN, CDR2 SYDVKM. J gave up 0 bases and V 3 bases, and 8 bases lay outside the gene matches. The CDR3 covers 16 residues. In DNA form, the CDR3 reads TGTGCCAGCAGTTTGGGTGGAGCGGGAACCTCCTACGAGCAGTACTTC. It specifies CASSLGGAGTSYEQYF.

This clonotype was counted ten times or more. V gene TRBV6-5 combines with J gene TRBJ2-5; D gene unclear. The CDR3 is made up of 13 amino acids. Germline CDR1 MNHEY, CDR2 SVGAGI. The V and J ends lost 7 bases and 5 bases respectively, with 14 bases between them. The CDR3 loop reads CASIWGSRETQYF. In DNA form, the CDR3 reads TGTGCCAGCATTTGGGGTAGTCGGGAGACCCAGTACTTC.

Ten or more counts support this clonotype. The V call is TRBV30, the J call TRBJ1-1, with D perhaps TRBD1 (6 bases). V was trimmed by 1 base and J by 1 base, leaving 10 bases between them. This CDR3 is built from 14 residues. The germline V gene has CDR1 GTSNPN and CDR2 SVGIG (reference sequence). Here the CDR3 DNA reads TGTGCCTGGAGTGCCGGACAGACGAACACTGAAGCTTTCTTT. It codes for CAWSAGQTNTEAFF. The variable domain in full, with the rest retrieved from reference TRBV30 and TRBJ1-1, is SQTIHQWPATLVQPVGSPLSLECTVEGTSNPNLYWYRQAAGRGLQLLFYSVGIGQISSEVPQNLSASRPQDRQFILSSKKLLLSDSGFYLCAWSAGQTNTEAFFGQGTRLTVV.

This clonotype was seen ten or more times. The chain employs TRBV29-1 and TRBJ2-7; TRBD2 agrees at 9 bases. The germline gives CDR1 SQVTM, CDR2 ANQGSEA. After removal of 6 bases from V and 4 bases from J, the junction contained 7 bases not matched to a gene. CDR3 size: 13 residues. DNA of the CDR3: TGCAGCGTCTCTAGCGGGGTGGGGTACGAGCAGTACTTC. Translating gives CSVSSGVGYEQYF.

The chain carries TRBV27 and TRBJ1-1, with D tentatively TRBD1 (5 bases). The V gene's germline CDR1 is MNHEY and CDR2 SMNVEV (reference sequence). The ends were cut back, 3 bases at V and 5 bases at J, with 10 bases in the middle. The CDR3 has 13 amino acids. CDR3 bases: TGTGCCAGCAGTTTTCGGGGGATTACTGAAGCTTTCTTT. Its translation: CASSFRGITEAFF.

This clonotype occurred many times. CDR3 amino acids: CAWSLETGELFF. The CDR3 region has the DNA TGTGCCTGGAGTTTGGAGACCGGGGAGCTGTTTTTT. The chain employs TRBV30 and TRBJ2-2; no clear D. The CDR3 is 12 residues long. Germline CDR1 is GTSNPN and CDR2 is SVGIG (reference sequence). The ends were cut back, 2 bases at V and 5 bases at J, with 6 bases in the middle.

This clonotype was found many times. The chain joins TRBV11-2 to TRBJ2-4, with D perhaps TRBD2 (5 bases). The CDR3 totals 14 residues. The V end was cut by 6 bases, the J end by 1 base, with 10 bases between. Germline values: CDR1 SGHAT, CDR2 FQNNGV. The CDR3 loop reads CASRLLGAKNIQYF. In DNA form, the CDR3 reads TGTGCCAGCAGGTTACTAGGGGCCAAAAACATTCAGTACTTC.

CDR3 in amino acids: CASSYHTEAFF. CDR3 DNA: TGTGCCAGCAGTTACCACACTGAAGCTTTCTTT. The chain uses TRBV28 and TRBJ1-1; D is uncertain. The CDR3 has 11 amino acids. V dropped 4 bases and J dropped 3 bases, with 3 bases sitting between them. The V gene's germline CDR1 is MDHEN and CDR2 SYDVKM.

The rearrangement joins TRBV12-3 or TRBV12-4 to TRBJ1-2, with a possible D match to TRBD1 (6 bases). V dropped 6 bases and J dropped 5 bases, with 13 bases sitting between them. The length of the CDR3 is 13 residues. CDR3 nucleotide sequence: TGTGCCAGCAGCCTACAGGGTTGGTATGGCTACACCTTC. Its protein product is CASSLQGWYGYTF.

This clonotype was recorded many times. The chain combines TRBV28 with TRBJ1-5, with 10 bases identical to TRBD1. The CDR3 is made up of 16 amino acids. J lost 6 bases, V lost 7 bases, and 12 bases had no gene match. The germline gives CDR1 MDHEN, CDR2 SYDVKM. CDR3 nucleotide sequence: TGTGCCAGCACCCAATCCGGACAGGGGGTAGGTCAGCCCCAGCATTTT. It yields the protein CASTQSGQGVGQPQHF.

This clonotype was found many times. This chain uses TRBV6-5 with TRBJ2-2; no firm D call. The CDR3 is made up of 13 amino acids. Germline V gives CDR1 MNHEY, CDR2 SVGAGI. The V end was cut by 0 bases, the J end by 4 bases, with 3 bases between. CDR3 amino acids: CASSYSLTGELFF. In DNA form, the CDR3 reads TGTGCCAGCAGTTACTCGCTCACCGGGGAGCTGTTTTTT.

The V call is TRBV5-6, the J call TRBJ1-1; D remains ambiguous. The length of the CDR3 is 15 residues. Trimming pared 4 bases from V and 1 base from J, leaving 14 bases between. Germline assignment: CDR1 SGHDT and CDR2 YYEEEE. CDR3 sequence (DNA): TGTGCCAGCAGCCCTAACGCGGGATCGAACACTGAAGCTTTCTTT. Protein: CASSPNAGSNTEAFF.